A single T cell receptor (beta chain) is shown here with its context. Its antigen is currently unknown. TCRdb re-called the RT-PCR reads with MiXCR, one entry per CDR3 protein. Counted here are over 750,000 distinct CDR3 sequences, about 20% occurring once; the ten biggest clones make up roughly 10%. This CDR3 region has 15 residues. With 4 bases clipped from V and 7 bases from J, the junction kept 8 bases outside the gene matches. CDR1 is LNHDA and CDR2 is SQIVND in the germline V gene (reference sequence). This sample is drawn from a study of response to subunit inactivated influenza vaccine. Broader study findings: Each seasonal flu vaccination may recruit only limited new T cells, authors suggested.

The rearrangement joins TRBV19 to TRBJ2-1, with 9 bases identical to TRBD1. The TCR originated in a man in his fifties or sixties who received an inactivated influenza vaccine. The source was PBMCs from blood, collected around 5 days after vaccination. The CDR3 reads CASSTTGQGRNEQFF. CDR3 in DNA: TGTGCCAGTAGTACAACGGGACAGGGTCGTAATGAGCAGTTCTTC.